These 15 T cell receptor beta chains originate from one sample sequenced in a study of blood T cell repertoires in COVID-19. Produced via immunoSEQ multiplex PCR; TCRdb's table is partial and in-frame only. The sample holds roughly 260,000 clones, 82% seen once. Sequencing was carried out using peripheral blood. The receptors stem from a woman older than 75 with active or convalescent COVID-19.

This clone has only a few counts. The J gene is TRBJ1-6, the V gene TRBV25-1, with D hard to call. Germline values: CDR1 MGHDK, CDR2 SYGVNS. V lost 1 base, J lost 9 bases, and 7 bases lay in between. This CDR3 comprises 13 residues. CDR3 in DNA: TGTGCCAGCAGTGAATTTGAGGGTTCACCCCTCCACTTT. Its protein is CASSEFEGSPLHF.

This chain links TRBV9 with TRBJ2-1; 7 nucleotides match TRBD2. Per germline, CDR1 SGDLS and CDR2 YYNGEE. With V trimmed by 10 bases and J by 2 bases, 9 bases remained unmatched. CDR3 size: 14 residues. The CDR3 is CASNSGGTYNEQFF. CDR3 nucleotide sequence: TGTGCCTCAAACTCGGGGGGTACCTACAATGAGCAGTTCTTC.

The genes are TRBV7-2 and TRBJ2-3; D perhaps matches TRBD2 (5 bases). This CDR3 is 13 amino acids long. Germline loops: CDR1 SGHTA, CDR2 FQGNSA. Trimming took off 4 bases at V and 6 bases at J, with 11 bases between the two ends. The CDR3 nucleotides read TGTGCCAGCAGCTCTAGCCCCGGGGATACGCAGTATTTT. The encoded protein is CASSSSPGDTQYF.

The genes are TRBV29-1 and TRBJ1-3; 11 nucleotides agree with TRBD1. V lost 6 bases and J lost 0; bases outside the gene matches: 1. This CDR3 contains 14 residues. Looked up from germline, CDR1 is SQVTM and CDR2 is ANQGSEA. Here the CDR3 DNA reads TGCAGCGTGGACAGGGGGCTCTCTGGAAACACCATATATTTT. Its translation: CSVDRGLSGNTIYF.

The chain employs TRBV4-1 and TRBJ2-1; 10 bases agree with TRBD2. Germline V CDR1 and CDR2: MGHRA, YSYEKL. V gave up 6 bases and J gave up 5 bases; unmatched junction bases: 7. The CDR3 covers 15 residues. In DNA form, the CDR3 reads TGCGCCAGCAGGCTCGGGCTAGCGGGGGACAATGAGCAGTTCTTC. Residues: CASRLGLAGDNEQFF.

V and J are TRBV10-3 and TRBJ2-7; 8 nucleotides match TRBD1. Per the germline V gene, CDR1 is ENHRY and CDR2 is SYGVKD. The CDR3 extends over 13 amino acids. The J segment lost 5 bases and the V segment lost 4 bases, leaving 4 bases of the junction unmatched. This CDR3 is CAISGTGFDEQYF. CDR3 sequence (DNA): TGTGCCATCAGTGGGACAGGGTTCGACGAGCAGTACTTC.

The chain joins TRBV27 to TRBJ2-7; the match to TRBD2 covers 8 bases. CDR3 length equals 13 residues. V lost 6 bases to trimming and J lost 2 bases; unmatched junction nucleotides: 3. Germline lookup yields CDR1 MNHEY and CDR2 SMNVEV (reference sequence). The CDR3 reads CASSSGGPYEQYF. DNA for the CDR3: TGTGCCAGCAGCTCGGGGGGGCCCTACGAGCAGTACTTC.

The V and J genes are TRBV20-1 and TRBJ2-7; 10 nucleotides match TRBD2. The J segment lost 11 bases and the V segment lost 1 base, leaving 2 bases of the junction unmatched. The CDR3 extends over 11 amino acids. Germline CDR1 DFQATT, CDR2 SNEGSKA (reference sequence). CDR3 protein: CSARVTSGKYF. DNA of the CDR3: TGCAGTGCTAGAGTTACTAGCGGGAAGTACTTC.

This chain uses TRBV5-1 with TRBJ2-5, with TRBD1 identical over 10 bases. V lost 4 bases to trimming and J lost 3 bases; unmatched junction nucleotides: 0. Germline CDR1 is SGHRS and CDR2 is YFSETQ. The CDR3 consists of 13 residues. In nucleotides, the CDR3 is TGCGCCAGCAGCGGGACAGGGGAAGAGACCCAGTACTTC. It translates to CASSGTGEETQYF.

This clone was observed a few times. This rearrangement joins TRBV3-1 (or the pseudogene TRBV3-2) to TRBJ1-6; 7 bases match TRBD1. This CDR3 region has 15 residues. Germline assignment: CDR1 LGHDT and CDR2 YNNKEL (reference sequence). Losses at the gene ends were 4 bases for V and 6 bases for J; bases not matched to a gene: 6. This chain's CDR3 is CASSPIRQGNSPLHF. The CDR3 DNA reads TGTGCCAGCAGCCCTATCCGACAGGGTAATTCACCCCTCCACTTT.

The V call is TRBV30, the J call TRBJ1-5; no clear D gene. V was trimmed by 0 bases and J by 4 bases, leaving 7 bases between them. Germline CDR1 is GTSNPN and CDR2 is SVGIG (reference sequence). This CDR3 has 13 amino acids. The CDR3 spells CAWSVRLNQPQHF. DNA for the CDR3: TGTGCCTGGAGTGTGCGGTTAAATCAGCCCCAGCATTTT.

The rearrangement joins TRBV19 to TRBJ1-1, with unresolved D. V shed 3 bases and J shed 2 bases, with 7 bases lying between them. Germline V gene lookup returns CDR1 LNHDA and CDR2 SQIVND (reference sequence). This CDR3 region has 13 residues. The CDR3 spells CASSIGINTEAFF. The CDR3 DNA follows: TGTGCCAGTAGTATCGGGATCAACACTGAAGCTTTCTTT.

CDR3 in amino acids: CASSERNVRGEAFF. For the CDR3, the DNA is TGTGCCAGCAGCGAGCGCAACGTCAGGGGAGAAGCTTTCTTT. The chain employs TRBV9 and TRBJ1-1, with D possibly matching TRBD1 (6 bases). The germline gives CDR1 SGDLS, CDR2 YYNGEE. The CDR3 has 14 residues. V shed 3 bases and J shed 8 bases, with 17 bases lying between them.

The chain has TRBV2 and TRBJ1-1, with a weak D call TRBD1 (6 bases). This CDR3 is 13 amino acids long. Germline V gene sequence: CDR1 SNHLY, CDR2 FYNNEI. V was cut by 6 bases and J by 6 bases, with 14 bases left in between. CDR3 DNA: TGTGCCAGCAGGGGTGGGGCAGGGGCTGAAGCTTTCTTT. Its translation: CASRGGAGAEAFF.

The chain recombines TRBV9 with TRBJ2-7; 12 nucleotides line up with TRBD1. The CDR3 extends over 17 amino acids. The germline V gene has CDR1 SGDLS and CDR2 YYNGEE. V lost 3 bases and J lost 6; bases outside the gene matches: 13. The CDR3 loop is CASSADSGTGGRVEQYF. In nucleotides, the CDR3 is TGTGCCAGCAGCGCGGACTCCGGGACAGGGGGCCGAGTCGAGCAGTACTTC.